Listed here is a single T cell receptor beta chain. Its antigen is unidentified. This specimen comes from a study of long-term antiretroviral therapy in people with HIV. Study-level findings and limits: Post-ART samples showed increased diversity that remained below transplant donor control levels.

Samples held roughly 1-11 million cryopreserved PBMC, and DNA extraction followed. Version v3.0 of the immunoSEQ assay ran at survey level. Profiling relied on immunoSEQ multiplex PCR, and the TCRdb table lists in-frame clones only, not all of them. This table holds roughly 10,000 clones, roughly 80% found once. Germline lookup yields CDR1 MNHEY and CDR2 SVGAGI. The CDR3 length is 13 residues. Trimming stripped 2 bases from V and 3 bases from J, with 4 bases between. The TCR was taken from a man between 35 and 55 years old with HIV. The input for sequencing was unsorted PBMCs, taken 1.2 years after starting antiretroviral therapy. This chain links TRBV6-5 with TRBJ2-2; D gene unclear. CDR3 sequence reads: CASSYRDTGELFF. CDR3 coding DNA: TGTGCCAGCAGTTACAGAGACACCGGGGAGCTGTTTTTT.